This T cell receptor beta chain is from a study of cytomegalovirus exposure and HLA in healthy donors. Study outcomes and limitations: The authors enumerated over 150 TCR beta chains as linked to cytomegalovirus. In a later analysis, TCR beta V- and J-gene trimming was associated with a missense DCLRE1C variant.

This PCR relied on a set of 60 Vbeta primers and 13 Jbeta primers. Sequencing was performed with immunoSEQ multiplex PCR; in TCRdb, only in-frame clones are kept and a portion is missing. The sample lists some 130,000 clones, more than 80% seen once, with over 2% in the top ten. This clone was seen once. The target antigen is unknown. The V and J ends lost 6 bases and 6 bases, in that order; junction bases with no gene match: 10. The germline CDR1 and CDR2 sequences are MRHNA and SNTAGT. The CDR3 has 15 amino acids. The specimen was PBMCs. This receptor was taken from a man younger than 40 in good health and CMV-seronegative. The chain uses TRBV6-4 and TRBJ1-3; 8 bases are a match to TRBD1. The CDR3 reads CASRGQVSFLNTIYF. The CDR3 DNA sequence: TGTGCCAGCAGGGGACAGGTTAGCTTTCTAAACACCATATATTTT.